This T cell receptor (beta chain) was recorded in a study of T-cell memory formation after mild COVID-19. Findings of the study overall: Day 37-peaking second-wave clones had unconfirmed SARS-CoV-2 specificity.

The CDR3 has 12 residues. Germline V gene data show CDR1 as SQVTM and CDR2 as ANQGSEA. Trimming stripped 5 bases from V and 3 bases from J, with 7 bases between. For this clonotype: Its target is not known.

TCRdb processed the 5' RACE reads anew with MiXCR; each CDR3 protein has one entry. This sample has 250,000 to 300,000 distinct CDR3 sequences, with about 15% found just once. The V gene is TRBV29-1, the J gene TRBJ2-2; D is ambiguous. This sequence was found in a young man who had mild COVID-19 (a few samples of this study predate the infection). Cell type and time point are not known. Sequenced input: PBMCs or a T cell subset sorted from them (not recorded which). The CDR3 reads CSVLWDTGELFF. In DNA form, the CDR3 reads TGCAGCGTTCTTTGGGACACCGGGGAGCTGTTTTTT.